This T cell receptor beta chain emerged from a study of post-analysis software for immune sequencing data. This clonotype is a singleton in its sample. The antigen is undetermined. Per the germline V gene, CDR1 is LGHNA and CDR2 is YNFKEQ. The CDR3 runs 17 residues. V lost 1 base to trimming and J lost 5 bases; unmatched junction nucleotides: 9. Sequencing libraries made from TCR beta cDNA carried unique molecular identifiers. MiXCR was run by TCRdb on the PCR reads, yielding one entry per CDR3 protein. This table has roughly 600,000 distinct CDR3 sequences, about 40% appearing once. Study results and caveats: People with multiple sclerosis had a significantly lower normalized Chao1 diversity than controls did. In patients, TRBV5-6, TRBV5-1 and TRBV20-1 belonged to roughly five TRBV segments found more frequently than in controls.

The V and J genes are TRBV4-2 and TRBJ2-1; 9 nucleotides align to TRBD2. This receptor was taken from a girl aged 5 to 17 with multiple sclerosis. Material: blood. The CDR3 DNA follows: TGTGCCAGCAGCCAAGTCCTAGCGGGGAACTTAAACAATGAGCAGTTCTTC. As protein: CASSQVLAGNLNNEQFF.